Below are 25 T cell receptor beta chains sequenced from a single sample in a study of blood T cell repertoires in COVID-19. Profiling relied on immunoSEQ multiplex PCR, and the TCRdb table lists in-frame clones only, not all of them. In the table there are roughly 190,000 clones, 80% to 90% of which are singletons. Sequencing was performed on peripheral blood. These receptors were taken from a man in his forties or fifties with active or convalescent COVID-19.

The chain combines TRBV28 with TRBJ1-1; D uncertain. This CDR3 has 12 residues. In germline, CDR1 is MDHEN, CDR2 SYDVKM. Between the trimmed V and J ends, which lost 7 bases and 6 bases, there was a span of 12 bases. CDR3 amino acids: CASTFSGSEAFF. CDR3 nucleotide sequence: TGTGCCAGCACGTTCTCGGGGTCTGAAGCTTTCTTT.

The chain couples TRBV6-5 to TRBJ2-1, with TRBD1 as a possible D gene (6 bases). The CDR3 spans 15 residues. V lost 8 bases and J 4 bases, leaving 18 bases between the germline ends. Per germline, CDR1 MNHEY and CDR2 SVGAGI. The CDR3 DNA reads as TGTGCCAGCCAACTCCGGGACATTTCATACAATGAGCAGTTCTTC. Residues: CASQLRDISYNEQFF.

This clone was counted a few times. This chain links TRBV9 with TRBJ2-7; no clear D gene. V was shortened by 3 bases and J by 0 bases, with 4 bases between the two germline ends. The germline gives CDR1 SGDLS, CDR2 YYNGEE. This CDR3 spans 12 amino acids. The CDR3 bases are TGTGCCAGCAGCGCAAACTCCTACGAGCAGTACTTC. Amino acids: CASSANSYEQYF.

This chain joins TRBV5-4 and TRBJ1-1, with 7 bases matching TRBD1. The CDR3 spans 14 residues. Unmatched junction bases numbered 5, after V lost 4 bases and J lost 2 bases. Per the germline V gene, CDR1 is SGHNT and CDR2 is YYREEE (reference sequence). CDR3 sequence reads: CASSPGTDNTEAFF. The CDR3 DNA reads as TGTGCCAGCAGCCCCGGGACAGATAACACTGAAGCTTTCTTT.

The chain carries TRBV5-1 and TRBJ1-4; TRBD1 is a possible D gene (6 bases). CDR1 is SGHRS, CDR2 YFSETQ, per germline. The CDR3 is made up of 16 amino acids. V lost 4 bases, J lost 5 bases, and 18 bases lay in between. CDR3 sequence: CASSLRGSTVNEKLFF. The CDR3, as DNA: TGCGCCAGCAGCCTCAGGGGTAGCACCGTGAATGAAAAACTGTTTTTT.

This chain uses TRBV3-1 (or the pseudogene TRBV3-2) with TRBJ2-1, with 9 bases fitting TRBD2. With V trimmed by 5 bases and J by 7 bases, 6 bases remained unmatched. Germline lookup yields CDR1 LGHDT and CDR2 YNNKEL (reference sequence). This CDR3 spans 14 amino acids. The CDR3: CASSKVTSGNEQFF. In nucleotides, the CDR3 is TGTGCCAGCAGCAAAGTGACTAGCGGTAATGAGCAGTTCTTC.

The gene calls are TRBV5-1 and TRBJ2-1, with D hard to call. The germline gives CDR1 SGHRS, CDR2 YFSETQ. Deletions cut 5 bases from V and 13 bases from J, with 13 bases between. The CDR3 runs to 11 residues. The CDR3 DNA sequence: TGCGCCAGCAGTCTTTATCCCGTCCAGTTCTTC. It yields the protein CASSLYPVQFF.

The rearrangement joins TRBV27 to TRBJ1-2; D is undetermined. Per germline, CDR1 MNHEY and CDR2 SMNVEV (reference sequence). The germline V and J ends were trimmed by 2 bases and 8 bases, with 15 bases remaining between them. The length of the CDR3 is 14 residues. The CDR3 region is CASSLEPGAGGYTF. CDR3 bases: TGTGCCAGCAGTTTAGAGCCAGGCGCCGGCGGCTACACCTTC.

In DNA form, the CDR3 reads TGTGCCTGGAGCCCTAGCGGGATGACTAGCACAGATACGCAGTATTTT. Translating it yields CAWSPSGMTSTDTQYF. This chain connects TRBV30 to TRBJ2-3; 9 nucleotides align to TRBD2. This CDR3 spans 16 amino acids. With 3 bases clipped from V and 0 bases from J, the junction kept 7 bases outside the gene matches. Germline V gene lookup returns CDR1 GTSNPN and CDR2 SVGIG (reference sequence).

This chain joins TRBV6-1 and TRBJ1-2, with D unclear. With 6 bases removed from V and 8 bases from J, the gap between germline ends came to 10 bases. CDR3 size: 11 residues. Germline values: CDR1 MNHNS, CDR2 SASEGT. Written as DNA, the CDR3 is TGTGCCAGCAGCTCCCCAGAAGGCTACACCTTC. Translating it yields CASSSPEGYTF.

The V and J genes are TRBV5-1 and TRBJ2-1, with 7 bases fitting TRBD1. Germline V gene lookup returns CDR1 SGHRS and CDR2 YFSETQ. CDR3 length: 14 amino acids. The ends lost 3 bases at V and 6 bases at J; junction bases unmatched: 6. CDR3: CASSWTTGRNEQFF. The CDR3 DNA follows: TGCGCCAGCAGCTGGACGACAGGGCGCAATGAGCAGTTCTTC. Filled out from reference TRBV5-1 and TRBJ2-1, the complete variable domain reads KAGVTQTPRYLIKTRGQQVTLSCSPISGHRSVSWYQQTPGQGLQFLFEYFSETQRNKGNFPGRFSGRQFSNSRSEMNVSTLELGDSALYLCASSWTTGRNEQFFGPGTRLTVL.

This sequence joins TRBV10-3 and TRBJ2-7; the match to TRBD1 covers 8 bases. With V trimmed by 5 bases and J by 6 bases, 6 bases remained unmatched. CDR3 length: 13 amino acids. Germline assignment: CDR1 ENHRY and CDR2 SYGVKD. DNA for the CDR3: TGTGCCATCAGTCGACAGGGGACCGCCGAGCAGTACTTC. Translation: CAISRQGTAEQYF.

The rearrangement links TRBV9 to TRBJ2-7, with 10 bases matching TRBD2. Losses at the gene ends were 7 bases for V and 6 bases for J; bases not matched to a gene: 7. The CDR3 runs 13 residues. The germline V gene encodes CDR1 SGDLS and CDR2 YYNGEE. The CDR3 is CASSSSGRSEQYF. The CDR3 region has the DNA TGTGCCAGCTCCTCTAGCGGGAGATCCGAGCAGTACTTC.

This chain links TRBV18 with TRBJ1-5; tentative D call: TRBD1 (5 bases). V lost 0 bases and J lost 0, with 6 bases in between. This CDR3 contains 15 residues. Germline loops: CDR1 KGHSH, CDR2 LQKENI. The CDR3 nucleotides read TGTGCCAGCTCACCACCGGGGCCTAGCAATCAGCCCCAGCATTTT. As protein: CASSPPGPSNQPQHF.

For the CDR3, the DNA is TGTGCCAGTAGTATATCCCCAGGCAGTAGCAATCAGCCCCAGCATTTT. This gives the protein CASSISPGSSNQPQHF. The chain recombines TRBV19 with TRBJ1-5; the D is unclear. Trimming took 2 bases from V and 0 from J, leaving 11 bases between them. Germline assignment: CDR1 LNHDA and CDR2 SQIVND (reference sequence). This CDR3 region has 16 residues.

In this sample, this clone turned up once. CDR3 nucleotides: TGTGCCAGCACGGACACCGGGGAGCTGTTTTTT. Translated: CASTDTGELFF. This chain connects TRBV9 to TRBJ2-2, with unresolved D. The length of the CDR3 is 11 residues. Trimming took off 6 bases at V and 3 bases at J, with 3 bases between the two ends. Germline assignment: CDR1 SGDLS and CDR2 YYNGEE.

In nucleotides, the CDR3 is TGTGCCAGCAGCTTGGAACGACCTGGGGCAGAGACCCAGTACTTC. As protein: CASSLERPGAETQYF. V usage is TRBV5-4 and J usage is TRBJ2-5, with D maybe TRBD1 (5 bases). Per the germline V gene, CDR1 is SGHNT and CDR2 is YYREEE (reference sequence). The length of the CDR3 is 15 residues. Deletions cut 0 bases from V and 4 bases from J, with 13 bases between.

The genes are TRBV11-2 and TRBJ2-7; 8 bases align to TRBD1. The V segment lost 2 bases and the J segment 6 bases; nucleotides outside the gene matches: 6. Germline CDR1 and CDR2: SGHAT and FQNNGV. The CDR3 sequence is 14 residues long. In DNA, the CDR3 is TGTGCCAGCAGCTTAACCGGGACAGGTTTCGAGCAGTACTTC. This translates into CASSLTGTGFEQYF.

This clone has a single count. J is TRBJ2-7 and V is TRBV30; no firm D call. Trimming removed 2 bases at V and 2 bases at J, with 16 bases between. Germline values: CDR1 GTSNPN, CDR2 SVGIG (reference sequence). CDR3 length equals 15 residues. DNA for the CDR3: TGTGCCTGGAGTACACTGCAGCTAGTTACCTACGAGCAGTACTTC. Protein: CAWSTLQLVTYEQYF. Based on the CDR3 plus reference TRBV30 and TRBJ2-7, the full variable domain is SQTIHQWPATLVQPVGSPLSLECTVEGTSNPNLYWYRQAAGRGLQLLFYSVGIGQISSEVPQNLSASRPQDRQFILSSKKLLLSDSGFYLCAWSTLQLVTYEQYFGPGTRLTVT.

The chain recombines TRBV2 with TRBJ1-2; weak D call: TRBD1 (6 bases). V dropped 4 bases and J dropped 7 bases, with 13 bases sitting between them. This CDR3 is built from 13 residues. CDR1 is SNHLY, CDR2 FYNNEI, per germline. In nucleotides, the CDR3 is TGTGCCAGCAGTGTCGTGACAGGAGGTGGCTACACCTTC. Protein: CASSVVTGGGYTF.

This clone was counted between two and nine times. As DNA, the CDR3 is TGTGCCAGCAATGGGGGGACTAATGAAAAACTGTTTTTT. Translating gives CASNGGTNEKLFF. The J gene is TRBJ1-4, the V gene TRBV2, with D maybe TRBD1 (5 bases). The CDR3 is made up of 13 amino acids. Germline V gene data show CDR1 as SNHLY and CDR2 as FYNNEI. V was clipped by 7 bases and J by 2 bases, with 8 bases between them. Filled out from reference TRBV2 and TRBJ1-4, the complete variable domain reads EPEVTQTPSHQVTQMGQEVILRCVPISNHLYFYWYRQILGQKVEFLVSFYNNEISEKSEIFDDQFSVERPDGSNFTLKIRSTKLEDSAMYFCASNGGTNEKLFFGSGTQLSVL.

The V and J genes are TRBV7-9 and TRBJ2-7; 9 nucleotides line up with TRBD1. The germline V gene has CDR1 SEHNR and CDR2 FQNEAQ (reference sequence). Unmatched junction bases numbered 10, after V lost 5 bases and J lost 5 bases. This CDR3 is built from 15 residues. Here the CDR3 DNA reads TGTGCCAGCAGCCTTACGACAGGGGGTGGCAACGAGCAGTACTTC. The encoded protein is CASSLTTGGGNEQYF.

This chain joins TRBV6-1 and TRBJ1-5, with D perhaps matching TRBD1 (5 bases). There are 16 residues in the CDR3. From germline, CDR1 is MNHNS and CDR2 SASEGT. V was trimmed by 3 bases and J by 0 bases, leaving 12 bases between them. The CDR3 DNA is TGTGCCAGCAGTGATCGCCGGGGGGGTAGCAATCAGCCCCAGCATTTT. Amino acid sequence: CASSDRRGGSNQPQHF.

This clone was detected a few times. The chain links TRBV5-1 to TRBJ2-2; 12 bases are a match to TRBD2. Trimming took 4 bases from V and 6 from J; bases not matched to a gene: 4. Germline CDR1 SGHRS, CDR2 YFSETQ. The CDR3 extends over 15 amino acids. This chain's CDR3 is CASSPRTSGAGELFF. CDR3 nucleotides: TGCGCCAGCAGCCCCCGGACTAGCGGGGCCGGGGAGCTGTTTTTT.

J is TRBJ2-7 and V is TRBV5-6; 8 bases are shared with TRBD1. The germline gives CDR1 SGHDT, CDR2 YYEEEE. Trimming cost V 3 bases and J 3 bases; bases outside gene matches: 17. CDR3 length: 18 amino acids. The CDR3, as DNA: TGTGCCAGCAGCTCCCTCGGATCGGGGTACAGGGGGAACTACGAGCAGTACTTC. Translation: CASSSLGSGYRGNYEQYF.